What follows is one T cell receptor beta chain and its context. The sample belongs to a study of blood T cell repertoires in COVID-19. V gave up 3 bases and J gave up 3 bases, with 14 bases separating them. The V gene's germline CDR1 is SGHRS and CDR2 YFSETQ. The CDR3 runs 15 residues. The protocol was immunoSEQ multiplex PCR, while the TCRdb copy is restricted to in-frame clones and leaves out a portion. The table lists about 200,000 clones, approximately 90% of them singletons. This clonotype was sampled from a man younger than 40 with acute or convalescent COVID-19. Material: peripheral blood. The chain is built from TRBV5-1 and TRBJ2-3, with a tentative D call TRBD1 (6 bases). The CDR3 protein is CASSSASTGTDTQYF. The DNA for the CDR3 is TGCGCCAGCAGCTCCGCTTCGACAGGTACAGATACGCAGTATTTT.